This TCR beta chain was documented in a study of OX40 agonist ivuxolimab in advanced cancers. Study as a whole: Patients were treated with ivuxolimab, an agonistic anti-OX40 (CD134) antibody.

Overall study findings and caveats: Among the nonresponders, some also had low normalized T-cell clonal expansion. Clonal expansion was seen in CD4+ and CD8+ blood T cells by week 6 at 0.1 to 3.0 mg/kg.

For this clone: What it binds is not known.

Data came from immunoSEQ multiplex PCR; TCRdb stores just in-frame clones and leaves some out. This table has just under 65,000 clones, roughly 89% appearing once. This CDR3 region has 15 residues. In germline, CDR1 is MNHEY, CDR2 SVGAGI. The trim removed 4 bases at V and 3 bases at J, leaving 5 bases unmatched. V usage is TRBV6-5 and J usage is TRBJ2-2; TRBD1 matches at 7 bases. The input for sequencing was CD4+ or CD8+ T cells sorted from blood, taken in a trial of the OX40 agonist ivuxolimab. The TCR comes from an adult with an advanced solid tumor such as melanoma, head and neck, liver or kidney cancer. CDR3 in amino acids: CASSFRQGYTGELFF. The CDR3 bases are TGTGCCAGCAGTTTCAGACAGGGATACACCGGGGAGCTGTTTTTT.